The source of this TCR beta chain is a study of CD8 T cells in Susac syndrome. V dropped 3 bases and J dropped 6; count of bases not matched to a gene: 8. The CDR3 has 16 amino acids. Germline V lookup: CDR1 LGHNT, CDR2 FRNRAP. RNA was extracted with the RNeasy kit, and a quantity of about 0.45 to 1 ug was reverse transcribed using random hexamers. TCRdb processed the immunoSEQ multiplex PCR reads anew with MiXCR; each CDR3 protein has one entry. The repertoire has 330,000 or so distinct CDR3 sequences, about 88% of them found once; the top ten carry 0.18%. The sample comprised CD8+ T cells from PBMCs. The receptor's source is a human donor with multiple sclerosis. V is TRBV12-5 and J is TRBJ2-1; TRBD2 agrees at 10 bases. This CDR3 is CASGFWASGSGNEQFF. The DNA of the CDR3 is TGTGCTAGTGGTTTTTGGGCTAGCGGGAGTGGCAATGAGCAGTTCTTC. The full variable domain, in which reference TRBV12-5 and TRBJ2-1 provide the parts outside the CDR3, is DARVTQTPRHKVTEMGQEVTMRCQPILGHNTVFWYRQTMMQGLELLAYFRNRAPLDDSGMPKDRFSAEMPDATLATLKIQPSEPRDSAVYFCASGFWASGSGNEQFFGPGTRLTVL.